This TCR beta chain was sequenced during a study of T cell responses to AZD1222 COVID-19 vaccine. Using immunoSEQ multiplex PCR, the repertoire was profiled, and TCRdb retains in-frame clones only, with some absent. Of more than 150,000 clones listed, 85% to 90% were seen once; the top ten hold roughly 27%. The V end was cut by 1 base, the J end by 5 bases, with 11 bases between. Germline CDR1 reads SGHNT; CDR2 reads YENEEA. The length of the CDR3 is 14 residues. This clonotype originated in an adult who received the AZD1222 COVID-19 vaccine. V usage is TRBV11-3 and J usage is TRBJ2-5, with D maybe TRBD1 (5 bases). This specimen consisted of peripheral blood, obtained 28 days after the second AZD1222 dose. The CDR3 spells CASSLGGAEETQYF. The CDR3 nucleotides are TGTGCCAGCAGCTTAGGGGGCGCGGAGGAGACCCAGTACTTC.